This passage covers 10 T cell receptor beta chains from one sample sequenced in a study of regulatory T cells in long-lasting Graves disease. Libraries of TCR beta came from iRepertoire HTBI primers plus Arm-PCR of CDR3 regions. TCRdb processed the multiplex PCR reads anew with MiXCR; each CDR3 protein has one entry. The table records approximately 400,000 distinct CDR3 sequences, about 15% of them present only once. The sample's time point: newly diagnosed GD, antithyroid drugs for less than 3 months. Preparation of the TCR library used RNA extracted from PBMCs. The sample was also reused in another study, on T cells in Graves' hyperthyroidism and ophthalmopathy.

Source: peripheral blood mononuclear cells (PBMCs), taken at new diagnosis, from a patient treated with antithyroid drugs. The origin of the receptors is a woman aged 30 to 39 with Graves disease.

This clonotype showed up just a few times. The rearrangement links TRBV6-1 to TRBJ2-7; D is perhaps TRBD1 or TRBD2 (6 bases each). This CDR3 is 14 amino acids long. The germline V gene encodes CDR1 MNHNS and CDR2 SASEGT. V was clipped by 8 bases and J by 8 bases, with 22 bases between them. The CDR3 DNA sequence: TGTGCCAGCTTCACAGGGACTTCGAATCGAAAGCAGTACTTC. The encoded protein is CASFTGTSNRKQYF.

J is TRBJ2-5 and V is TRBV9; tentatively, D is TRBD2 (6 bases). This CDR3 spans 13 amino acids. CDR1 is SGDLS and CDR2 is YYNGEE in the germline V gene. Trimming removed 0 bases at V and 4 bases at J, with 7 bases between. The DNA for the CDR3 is TGTGCCAGCAGCGTAGTGGAGGGAGAGACCCAGTACTTC. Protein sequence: CASSVVEGETQYF.

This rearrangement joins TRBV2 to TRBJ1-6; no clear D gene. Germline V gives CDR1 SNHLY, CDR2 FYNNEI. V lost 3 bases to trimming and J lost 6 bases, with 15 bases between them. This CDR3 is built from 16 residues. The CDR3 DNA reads TGTGCCAGCAGTGAGATCCACGTGGGAGGTAATTCACCCCTCCACTTT. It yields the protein CASSEIHVGGNSPLHF.

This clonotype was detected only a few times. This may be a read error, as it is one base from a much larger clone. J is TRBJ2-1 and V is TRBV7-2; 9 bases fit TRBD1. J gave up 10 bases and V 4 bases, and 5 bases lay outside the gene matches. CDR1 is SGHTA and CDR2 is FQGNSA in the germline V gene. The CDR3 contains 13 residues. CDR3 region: CASSSQGAYEQFF. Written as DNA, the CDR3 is TGTGCCAGCAGCTCACAGGGGGCCTACGAGCAGTTCTTC.

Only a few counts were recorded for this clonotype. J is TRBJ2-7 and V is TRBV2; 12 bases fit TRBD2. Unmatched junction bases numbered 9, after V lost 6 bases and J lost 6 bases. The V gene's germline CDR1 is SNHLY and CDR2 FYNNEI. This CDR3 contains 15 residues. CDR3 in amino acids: CASRRLAGASSEQYF. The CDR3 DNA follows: TGTGCCAGCAGAAGACTAGCGGGAGCCTCTAGCGAGCAGTACTTC.

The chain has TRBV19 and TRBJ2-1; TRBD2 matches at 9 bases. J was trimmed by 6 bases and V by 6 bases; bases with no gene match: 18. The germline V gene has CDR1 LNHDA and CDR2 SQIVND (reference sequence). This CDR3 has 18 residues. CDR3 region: CASRTLLGGTSTRNEQFF. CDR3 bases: TGTGCCAGTAGAACCCTTTTAGGTGGGACTAGCACCCGCAATGAGCAGTTCTTC.

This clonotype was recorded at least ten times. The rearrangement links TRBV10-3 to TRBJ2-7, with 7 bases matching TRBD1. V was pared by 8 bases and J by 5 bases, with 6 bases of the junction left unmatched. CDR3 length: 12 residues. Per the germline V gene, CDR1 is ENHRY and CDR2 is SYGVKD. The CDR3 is CAIRDSNHEQYF. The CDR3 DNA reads TGTGCCATCCGGGACAGTAATCACGAGCAGTACTTC.

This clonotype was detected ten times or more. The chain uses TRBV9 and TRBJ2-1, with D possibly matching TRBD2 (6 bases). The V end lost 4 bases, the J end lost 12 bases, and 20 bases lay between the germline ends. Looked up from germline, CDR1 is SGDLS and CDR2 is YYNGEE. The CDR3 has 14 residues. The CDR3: CASSPRLEMGMQFF. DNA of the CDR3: TGTGCCAGCAGCCCACGACTAGAAATGGGGATGCAGTTCTTC.

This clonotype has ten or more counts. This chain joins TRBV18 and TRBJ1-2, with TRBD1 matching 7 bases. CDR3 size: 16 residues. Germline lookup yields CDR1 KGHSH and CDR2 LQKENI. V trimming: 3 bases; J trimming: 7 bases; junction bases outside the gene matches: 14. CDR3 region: CASSPRVTEGALGYTF. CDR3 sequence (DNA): TGTGCCAGCTCACCGAGAGTAACTGAGGGGGCGCTTGGCTACACCTTC.

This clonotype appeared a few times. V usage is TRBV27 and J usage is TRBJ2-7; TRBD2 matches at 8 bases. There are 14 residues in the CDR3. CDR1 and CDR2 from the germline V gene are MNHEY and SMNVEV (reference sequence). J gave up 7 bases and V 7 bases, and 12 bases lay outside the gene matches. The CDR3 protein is CASNSPAGVEEQYF. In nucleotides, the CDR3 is TGTGCCAGCAACAGTCCAGCGGGAGTTGAGGAGCAGTACTTC.